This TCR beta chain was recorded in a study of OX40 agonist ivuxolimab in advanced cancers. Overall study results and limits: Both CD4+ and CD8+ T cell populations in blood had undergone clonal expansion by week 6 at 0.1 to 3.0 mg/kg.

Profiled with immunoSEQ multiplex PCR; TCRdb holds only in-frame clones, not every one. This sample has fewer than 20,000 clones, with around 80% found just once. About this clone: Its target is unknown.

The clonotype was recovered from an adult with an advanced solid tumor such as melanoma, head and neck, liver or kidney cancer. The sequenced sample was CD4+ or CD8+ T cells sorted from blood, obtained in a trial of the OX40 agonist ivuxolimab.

The CDR3 loop is CASSGPTEAFF. The DNA for the CDR3 is TGCGCCAGCAGCGGCCCGACTGAAGCTTTCTTT. V gene TRBV5-1 combines with J gene TRBJ1-1; D remains ambiguous. V lost 4 bases and J lost 5, with 6 bases in between. Per germline, CDR1 SGHRS and CDR2 YFSETQ. CDR3 size: 11 residues.